These T cell receptor beta chains were read from a single sample in a study of cytomegalovirus exposure and HLA in healthy donors. Measured with immunoSEQ multiplex PCR; TCRdb has only the in-frame clones, and not every one. The sample comprises a few hundred thousand clones, 75% to 90% of which are singletons, and around 0.84% rests with the top ten. Sample: PBMCs. The receptors here all came from a woman aged 18-29 years in good health and CMV-seronegative. CDR3s include the opening cysteine and the closing phenylalanine or tryptophan. The D gene is left open where the match is weak. Not all rows give a size; the values are once, few, many and, for expanded clones, a class.

d_call	v_call	cdr3_length	j_call	clone_size	cdr3_nt	cdr3_aa
NA	TRBV18	15	TRBJ2-1	NA	TGTGCCAGCTCACCCGGGTTCGACTTCTACAATGAGCAGTTCTTC	CASSPGFDFYNEQFF
TRBD1	TRBV10-1	14	TRBJ1-5	NA	TGCGCCACCAAGGACAGGCCCTTGAGGCAGCCCCAGCATTTT	CATKDRPLRQPQHF
NA	TRBV6-5	11	TRBJ1-2	NA	TGTGCCAGCTTCTCCTACTATGGCTACACCTTC	CASFSYYGYTF
TRBD1	TRBV2	13	TRBJ1-5	NA	TGTGCCAGCGGACAGGACTACAATCAGCCCCAGCATTTT	CASGQDYNQPQHF
TRBD1	TRBV4-1	15	TRBJ1-4	NA	TGCGCCAGCAGCCAAATTGTCAGGGGGGCTGTCGAACTGTTTTTT	CASSQIVRGAVELFF
TRBD1	TRBV6-5	13	TRBJ1-2	NA	TGTGCCAGCAGTATGGACAGGGATTATGGCTACACCTTC	CASSMDRDYGYTF
NA	TRBV13	15	TRBJ1-4	NA	TGTGCCAGCAGCTTAGGGCGGCCCCTAAGTGAAAAACTGTTTTTT	CASSLGRPLSEKLFF
TRBD1	TRBV27	12	TRBJ1-2	NA	TGTGCCAGCAGAACAGGGGATGGGGGCTACACCTTC	CASRTGDGGYTF
NA	TRBV7-9	14	TRBJ1-2	few	TGTGCCAGCAGCTTAGTAGGGGCGCATTATGGCTACACCTTC	CASSLVGAHYGYTF
TRBD1	TRBV28	14	TRBJ2-7	NA	TGTGCCAGCAGTCGAAGACAGGGTCCCTACGAGCAGTACTTC	CASSRRQGPYEQYF
NA	TRBV7-8	14	TRBJ2-5	NA	TGTGCCAGCAGCTTAGGTCACGGAGTGGAGACCCAGTACTTC	CASSLGHGVETQYF
NA	TRBV5-6	15	TRBJ2-1	NA	TGTGCCAGCAGCTTGCCCTCGGTGGGGAGCTCTGAGCAGTTCTTC	CASSLPSVGSSEQFF
TRBD1	TRBV4-1	15	TRBJ2-7	NA	TGCGCCAGCAGCCAAGTCCCGGGACAGTACTACGAGCAGTACTTC	CASSQVPGQYYEQYF
NA	TRBV2	16	TRBJ2-5	NA	TGTGCCAGCAGTGAAGGCCAAACAGGGTTGAGAGAGACCCAGTACTTC	CASSEGQTGLRETQYF
NA	TRBV7-9	15	TRBJ2-3	NA	TGTGCCAGCAGCTCCCTCACTGTCGAATCAGATACGCAGTATTTT	CASSSLTVESDTQYF
TRBD2	TRBV7-6	19	TRBJ2-1	NA	TGTGCCAGCAGCTCAGAACTAGCGGGAGGGCCCAACTCCTACAATGAGCAGTTCTTC	CASSSELAGGPNSYNEQFF
NA	TRBV5-1	14	TRBJ2-3	NA	TGCGCCAGCAGCACTGCTAGCGGCACAGATACGCAGTATTTT	CASSTASGTDTQYF
NA	TRBV6-1	12	TRBJ2-2	NA	TGTGCCAGCCAGGGGTACACCGGGGAGCTGTTTTTT	CASQGYTGELFF
NA	TRBV20-1	11	TRBJ1-1	NA	TGCAGTGCTAGCTGGGCCCCTGAAGCTTTCTTT	CSASWAPEAFF
NA	TRBV28	14	TRBJ2-7	NA	TGTGCCAGCAGTTCTGGGGTGGGGCGCTACGAGCAGTACTTC	CASSSGVGRYEQYF
TRBD2	TRBV7-2	15	TRBJ2-3	NA	TGTGCCAGCAGCATTGGACTAGCGGGAGCAGATACGCAGTATTTT	CASSIGLAGADTQYF
NA	TRBV18	14	TRBJ1-4	NA	TGTGCCAGCTCACCCAGGGGCCTCAAGGAAAAACTGTTTTTT	CASSPRGLKEKLFF
NA	TRBV30	13	TRBJ2-2	NA	TGTGCCTGGAGTGGTACTGCTTTCGGGGAGCTGTTTTTT	CAWSGTAFGELFF
TRBD2	TRBV5-6	17	TRBJ2-7	NA	TGTGCCAGCAGCTTGTTACTAGCGGGAGAACGGTCCTACGAGCAGTACTTC	CASSLLLAGERSYEQYF
NA	TRBV5-6	13	TRBJ2-5	NA	TGTGCCAGCAGCCAACGACAGTTTGGGGCCCAGTACTTC	CASSQRQFGAQYF
NA	TRBV15	15	TRBJ1-5	NA	TGTGCCACCAGCACACGGGGGGGTAGCAATCAGCCCCAGCATTTT	CATSTRGGSNQPQHF
TRBD2	TRBV4-1	15	TRBJ2-7	NA	TGCGCCAGCAGCTCTAGCGGGAGGGCTGGAGACGAGCAGTACTTC	CASSSSGRAGDEQYF
NA	TRBV6-5	15	TRBJ1-5	once	TGTGCCAGCAGTTACTCTGGCGGAGGGGATCAGCCCCAGCATTTT	CASSYSGGGDQPQHF
NA	TRBV2	12	TRBJ2-3	NA	TGTGCCAGCAGGGGGGACATAGGTACGCAGTATTTT	CASRGDIGTQYF
TRBD2	TRBV7-2	18	TRBJ2-5	NA	TGTGCCAGCAGCCCAAAGATAGCGGGAGGGCAGTTGGAAGAGACCCAGTACTTC	CASSPKIAGGQLEETQYF
TRBD2	TRBV10-3	14	TRBJ2-3	NA	TGTGCCACCAGGACTAGCGGGAGGACAGATACGCAGTATTTT	CATRTSGRTDTQYF
NA	TRBV28	10	TRBJ2-7	once	TGTGCCAGCAGTTTACGCGAGCAGTACTTC	CASSLREQYF
TRBD1	TRBV19	15	TRBJ2-7	NA	TGTGCCAGCCAGAGGGGGCAGGGTTCTTCCTACGAGCAGTACTTC	CASQRGQGSSYEQYF
NA	TRBV4-2	13	TRBJ1-1	few	TGTGCCAGCAGCCAAGATATGAACACTGAAGCTTTCTTT	CASSQDMNTEAFF
NA	TRBV12-5	14	TRBJ2-2	few	TGTGCTAGTGGTTCGCGAGGGTTTACCGGGGAGCTGTTTTTT	CASGSRGFTGELFF
NA	TRBV18	13	TRBJ2-7	NA	TGTGCCAGCTCACCAGGGGGCGCGGGTGAGCAGTACTTC	CASSPGGAGEQYF
NA	TRBV6-5	15	TRBJ1-2	NA	TGTGCAAGCAGCAGAGAGGTTCCAAGTTACTATGGCTACACCTTC	CASSREVPSYYGYTF
TRBD1	TRBV9	18	TRBJ2-3	NA	TGTGCCAGCAGCGTTACCACCGGGACAGGGCCAGGGGCAGATACGCAGTATTTT	CASSVTTGTGPGADTQYF
NA	TRBV27	12	TRBJ1-5	NA	TGTGCCAGCAGCGGGGGCAATCAGCCCCAGCATTTT	CASSGGNQPQHF
NA	TRBV15	12	TRBJ1-2	NA	TGTGCCACCGAGACAGAGAACTATGGCTACACCTTC	CATETENYGYTF
TRBD1	TRBV6-5	15	TRBJ1-5	NA	TGTGCCAGCAGCTCCGCGGACAGGGCGAATCAGCCCCAGCATTTT	CASSSADRANQPQHF
NA	TRBV27	18	TRBJ2-6	NA	TGTGCCAGCTCCAGAAGGGGGGGAGAAGCTTCTGGGGCCAACGTCCTGACTTTC	CASSRRGGEASGANVLTF
NA	TRBV27	15	TRBJ2-2	NA	TGTGCCAGCAGTTTATGGGGGGAGAGCACCGGGGAGCTGTTTTTT	CASSLWGESTGELFF
NA	TRBV28	14	TRBJ2-5	NA	TGTGCCAGCAGTTCATCCGACAGCCAAGAGACCCAGTACTTC	CASSSSDSQETQYF
NA	TRBV29-1	11	TRBJ2-5	NA	TGCAGCGTTGGTCCGGGAGAGACCCAGTACTTC	CSVGPGETQYF
NA	TRBV4-3	16	TRBJ1-3	NA	TGCGCCAGCAGCCAAGAGACGCGGGTGGCTGGAAACACCATATATTTT	CASSQETRVAGNTIYF
NA	TRBV4-1	13	TRBJ1-5	NA	TGCGCCAGCAGCCCCCCAGGGGATCAGCCCCAGCATTTT	CASSPPGDQPQHF
TRBD2	TRBV7-9	16	TRBJ2-1	NA	TGTGCCAGCAGTTCCGGGACTACCGGTGTGGGCAATGAGCAGTTCTTC	CASSSGTTGVGNEQFF
NA	TRBV5-6	14	TRBJ1-2	NA	TGTGCCAGCAGCTTGGCTAAGGGTGAGGGTGGCTACACCTTC	CASSLAKGEGGYTF